Below, 30 T cell receptor beta chains from the same sample are listed, as sequenced in a study of T cell repertoires in cytomegalovirus infection (dated by TCRdb to 2018 to 2020). The reads were generated on an Illumina HiSeq 1500. TCRdb ran its own pipeline on the public reads, namely fastp trimming at Q25 and MiXCR clone calling, and kept in-frame beta chains. Records with the same CDR3 protein are collapsed into one entry carrying the most frequent genes and DNA. Counted in this sample were about 450,000 distinct CDR3 sequences; roughly 30% of them appeared once. The ten most abundant clones make up roughly 15% of the sample. The source material was PBMCs. The receptor set was obtained from a human donor in good health (CMV status not recorded). Some clones in this sample may be carry-over from other donors' samples.

The sample holds a few counts of this clonotype. The gene calls are TRBV23-1 and TRBJ2-7, with 8 bases identical to TRBD1. TRBV23-1 is placed among ORFs of uncertain function. The CDR3 contains 15 residues. V lost 2 bases and J lost 1; bases outside the gene matches: 4. CDR3: CASSQPRDRSYEQYF. As DNA, the CDR3 is TGCGCCAGCAGTCAACCCAGGGACAGGTCCTACGAGCAGTACTTC.

The chain combines TRBV27 with TRBJ1-2, with D maybe TRBD1 (6 bases). This CDR3 has 14 amino acids. V was trimmed by 8 bases and J by 2 bases, leaving 15 bases between them. Germline values: CDR1 MNHEY, CDR2 SMNVEV (reference sequence). The DNA of the CDR3 is TGTGCCAGCTCAACCGGGGGACACAACTATGGCTACACCTTC. It encodes CASSTGGHNYGYTF.

The chain combines TRBV20-1 with TRBJ2-7; tentatively, D is TRBD2 (5 bases). V was shortened by 6 bases and J by 4 bases, with 10 bases between the two germline ends. In germline, CDR1 is DFQATT, CDR2 SNEGSKA (reference sequence). The CDR3 spans 11 residues. The CDR3 here is CSAQTRYEQYF. The DNA of the CDR3 is TGCAGTGCCCAAACTAGATACGAGCAGTACTTC.

This rearrangement joins TRBV19 to TRBJ2-5; 7 bases agree with TRBD1. Trimming cost V 2 bases and J 5 bases; bases outside gene matches: 2. The CDR3 has 13 residues. The germline gives CDR1 LNHDA, CDR2 SQIVND (reference sequence). The CDR3 region is CASSIQGGETQYF. CDR3 coding DNA: TGTGCCAGTAGTATACAAGGGGGCGAGACCCAGTACTTC.

Points on this clonotype: The conserved closing phenylalanine or tryptophan is absent in this CDR3, likely reflecting a read error. The chain carries TRBV20-1 and TRBJ1-1; 7 nucleotides match TRBD1. The V gene's germline CDR1 is DFQATT and CDR2 SNEGSKA (reference sequence). CDR3 size: 15 residues. With 2 bases clipped from V and 0 bases from J, the junction kept 6 bases outside the gene matches. The CDR3 nucleotides are TGCAGTGCTAGACCGCTACAGGGGATGAACACTGAAGCTTTCGTT. Protein product: CSARPLQGMNTEAFV.

Only a few counts were recorded for this clonotype. This chain uses TRBV12-3 or TRBV12-4 with TRBJ1-6; TRBD1 matches at 7 bases. Unmatched junction bases numbered 8, after V lost 7 bases and J lost 5 bases. The CDR3 consists of 15 residues. CDR3 DNA: TGTGCCAGCAAGGGAGGGGGCGCAAATAATTCACCCCTCCACTTT. As protein: CASKGGGANNSPLHF.

This clonotype was seen many times. This rearrangement joins TRBV10-3 to TRBJ1-5; possibly TRBD1 for D (5 bases). Deletions cut 7 bases from V and 1 base from J, with 11 bases between. The CDR3 is made up of 14 amino acids. Germline values: CDR1 ENHRY, CDR2 SYGVKD. Here the CDR3 reads CAIKPGDSNQPQHF. In nucleotides, the CDR3 is TGTGCCATCAAGCCCGGGGACAGCAATCAGCCCCAGCATTTT.

This clonotype was seen a handful of times. The V gene is TRBV5-1, the J gene TRBJ2-2; D unresolved. V shed 2 bases and J shed 3 bases, with 14 bases lying between them. Germline V gene lookup returns CDR1 SGHRS and CDR2 YFSETQ. The CDR3 loop spans 16 amino acids. As DNA, the CDR3 is TGCGCCAGCAGCTTCGGACGGCGCCCCGACACCGGGGAGCTGTTTTTT. Its translation is CASSFGRRPDTGELFF.

This clonotype was counted ten times or more. The chain couples TRBV7-2 to TRBJ2-1, with TRBD1 matching over 8 bases. The germline CDR1 and CDR2 sequences are SGHTA and FQGNSA. CDR3 length: 15 residues. The ends lost 7 bases at V and 1 base at J; junction bases unmatched: 6. Here the CDR3 DNA reads TGTGCCAGCAACCCCCGGGACAGGTCCTACAATGAGCAGTTCTTC. Its translation is CASNPRDRSYNEQFF. The full variable domain, with the rest looked up from reference TRBV7-2 and TRBJ2-1, is GAGVSQSPSNKVTEKGKDVELRCDPISGHTALYWYRQSLGQGLEFLIYFQGNSAPDKSGLPSDRFSAERTGGSVSTLTIQRTQQEDSAVYLCASNPRDRSYNEQFFGPGTRLTVL.

This clonotype was picked up a small number of times. The chain's CDR3 is CASRSGHMRETQYF. The DNA of the CDR3 is TGTGCCAGCAGATCGGGACACATGAGGGAGACCCAGTACTTC. This sequence joins TRBV28 and TRBJ2-5; maybe TRBD1 (6 bases). The CDR3 loop spans 14 amino acids. CDR1 is MDHEN and CDR2 is SYDVKM in the germline V gene. Trimming cost V 6 bases and J 5 bases, with 16 bases left between them.

V and J are TRBV6-6 and TRBJ1-1; the D gene is possibly TRBD1 (5 bases). This CDR3 has 14 amino acids. With 7 bases removed from V and 4 bases from J, the gap between germline ends came to 16 bases. Germline lookup yields CDR1 MNHNY and CDR2 SVGAGI (reference sequence). The chain's CDR3 is CASTQRGGGTEAFF. The CDR3 nucleotides are TGTGCCAGCACCCAACGGGGGGGTGGCACTGAAGCTTTCTTT.

This clonotype was observed many times. In DNA, the CDR3 is TGTGCCAGCAGCCCCCCGTTAACCGAGGGCTATGGCTACACCTTC. Its translation is CASSPPLTEGYGYTF. The chain employs TRBV7-2 and TRBJ1-2; no clear D. Trimming cost V 5 bases and J 4 bases, with 17 bases left between them. Germline V gene lookup returns CDR1 SGHTA and CDR2 FQGNSA. The CDR3 is 15 residues long.

This clonotype was recorded at least ten times. V gene TRBV4-3 combines with J gene TRBJ2-7; D remains ambiguous. V shed 0 bases and J shed 5 bases, with 8 bases lying between them. From germline, CDR1 is LGHNA and CDR2 YSLEER. The CDR3 is 13 amino acids. CDR3 loop: CASSQERVDEQYF. CDR3 DNA sequence: TGCGCCAGCAGCCAAGAACGTGTTGACGAGCAGTACTTC.

A few counts support this clonotype. The J gene is TRBJ2-7, the V gene TRBV18; D unclear. CDR3 length: 13 residues. The V end was cut by 2 bases, the J end by 3 bases, with 8 bases between. From germline, CDR1 is KGHSH and CDR2 LQKENI. For the CDR3, the DNA is TGTGCCAGCTCACCAGGGATGGGCTACGAGCAGTACTTC. It is translated as CASSPGMGYEQYF. The full variable domain, in which reference TRBV18 and TRBJ2-7 provide the parts outside the CDR3, is NAGVMQNPRHLVRRRGQEARLRCSPMKGHSHVYWYRQLPEEGLKFMVYLQKENIIDESGMPKERFSAEFPKEGPSILRIQQVVRGDSAAYFCASSPGMGYEQYFGPGTRLTVT.

The gene calls are TRBV12-3 or TRBV12-4 and TRBJ1-2, with unresolved D. V was cut by 5 bases and J by 5 bases, with 18 bases left in between. This CDR3 spans 15 amino acids. CDR3: CASSPLVGEMYGYTF. Written as DNA, the CDR3 is TGTGCCAGCAGTCCTCTCGTCGGGGAGATGTATGGCTACACCTTC.

Only a few counts were recorded for this clonotype. This rearrangement joins TRBV5-5 to TRBJ1-2, with D possibly TRBD1 on 6 matching bases. The length of the CDR3 is 13 residues. V lost 1 base and J lost 6, with 10 bases in between. Germline CDR1 is SGHKS and CDR2 is YYEKEE (reference sequence). CDR3 amino acids: CASSLLGANGYTF. In DNA, the CDR3 is TGTGCCAGCAGCTTGCTGGGGGCAAATGGCTACACCTTC.

The V call is TRBV7-6, the J call TRBJ2-7, with 7 bases identical to TRBD1. This CDR3 is built from 14 residues. Germline V CDR1 and CDR2: SGHVS, FNYEAQ. J lost 3 bases, V lost 8 bases, and 10 bases had no gene match. CDR3 sequence (DNA): TGTGCCAGCGATCCAGGGGCAGGGGGCTACGAGCAGTACTTC. Translation: CASDPGAGGYEQYF.

On this clonotype: The conserved closing phenylalanine or tryptophan is absent in this CDR3, likely reflecting a read error. Because the CDR3's place on the DNA is in doubt, the DNA is left out and the CDR3 is given as listed by TCRdb. V gene TRBV7-2 combines with J gene TRBJ2-1; the D call of TRBD1 is as the table states it, not checked on the DNA. The length of the CDR3 is 13 amino acids, counting both ends. Germline assignment: CDR1 SGHTA and CDR2 FQGNSA. The CDR3 sequence: CASSLEARDEKFC.

The chain has TRBV28 and TRBJ2-5, with D possibly TRBD2 on 7 matching bases. Germline assignment: CDR1 MDHEN and CDR2 SYDVKM. This CDR3 spans 13 amino acids. The V gene lost 4 bases and the J gene lost 5 bases, with 11 bases spanning the gap. As DNA, the CDR3 is TGTGCCAGCAGTTCGGGGGGCGGTGAGACCCAGTACTTC. Encoded protein: CASSSGGGETQYF.

The rearrangement uses TRBV7-3 and TRBJ1-2; D unclear. V shed 5 bases and J shed 8 bases, with 12 bases lying between them. The CDR3 is made up of 12 amino acids. Germline V gene data show CDR1 as SGHTA and CDR2 as FQGTGA. Here the CDR3 reads CASSLNLAGYTF. The CDR3 DNA is TGTGCCAGCAGCCTAAATCTAGCAGGCTACACCTTC.

The J gene is TRBJ2-1, the V gene TRBV20-1; tentatively, D is TRBD1 or TRBD2 (6 bases each). V was cut by 1 base and J by 3 bases, with 22 bases left in between. The CDR3 sequence is 18 residues long. The germline CDR1 and CDR2 sequences are DFQATT and SNEGSKA (reference sequence). The CDR3 sequence is CSARAIGGSLAYYNEQFF. The CDR3 nucleotides are TGCAGTGCTAGAGCCATCGGGGGCTCCCTTGCGTACTACAATGAGCAGTTCTTC.

This clonotype was recorded many times. V usage is TRBV7-2 and J usage is TRBJ2-7, with D perhaps matching TRBD2 (6 bases). The CDR3 covers 15 residues. Germline CDR1 SGHTA, CDR2 FQGNSA. V lost 4 bases, J lost 6 bases, and 19 bases lay in between. The CDR3, as DNA: TGTGCCAGCAGCTCCGACAGAGGAGGGGTCTCCGAGCAGTACTTC. It codes for CASSSDRGGVSEQYF.

This clonotype was detected only a few times. The chain links TRBV4-1 to TRBJ2-7, with 8 positions matching TRBD1. Germline values: CDR1 MGHRA, CDR2 YSYEKL. The V and J ends lost 0 bases and 7 bases, in that order; junction bases with no gene match: 5. This CDR3 has 14 amino acids. CDR3 amino acids: CASSQDWTGFEQYF. The DNA for the CDR3 is TGCGCCAGCAGCCAAGATTGGACAGGGTTTGAGCAGTACTTC.

This clonotype showed up many times. V and J are TRBV7-8 and TRBJ2-1, with D maybe TRBD1 (5 bases). The V and J ends lost 5 bases and 8 bases respectively, with 13 bases between them. Germline V gene lookup returns CDR1 SGHVS and CDR2 FQNEAQ. The CDR3 totals 13 residues. The CDR3 protein is CASSPWGGDEQFF. The CDR3 region has the DNA TGTGCCAGCAGCCCCTGGGGCGGCGATGAGCAGTTCTTC.

The rearrangement links TRBV6-2 or TRBV6-3 to TRBJ1-3; D ambiguous. There are 14 residues in the CDR3. V dropped 6 bases and J dropped 3 bases, with 12 bases sitting between them. The germline V gene has CDR1 MNHEY and CDR2 SVGEGT. The CDR3 spells CASSAAAYGNTIYF. CDR3 DNA: TGTGCCAGCAGCGCAGCAGCTTATGGAAACACCATATATTTT.

This clonotype was recorded many times. The chain links TRBV6-1 to TRBJ1-2, with a possible D match to TRBD1 (5 bases). This CDR3 has 14 amino acids. V was shortened by 5 bases and J by 7 bases, with 17 bases between the two germline ends. The germline CDR1 and CDR2 sequences are MNHNS and SASEGT. In nucleotides, the CDR3 is TGTGCCAGCAGTTATGGGGCAGGTAGTCGTGGCTACACCTTC. This codes for CASSYGAGSRGYTF.

The J gene is TRBJ2-5, the V gene TRBV19, with 13 bases matching TRBD2. Trimming removed 10 bases from V and 7 bases from J; junction bases left unmatched: 9. Germline values: CDR1 LNHDA, CDR2 SQIVND (reference sequence). The CDR3 consists of 14 residues. The CDR3 DNA sequence: TGTGCCATTGCCCTGACTAGCGGGGGGCGGACCCAGTACTTC. Translating it yields CAIALTSGGRTQYF.

This clonotype was counted between two and nine times. The V call is TRBV20-1, the J call TRBJ1-2; D uncertain. In germline, CDR1 is DFQATT, CDR2 SNEGSKA (reference sequence). The CDR3 extends over 12 amino acids. The ends were cut back, 2 bases at V and 3 bases at J, with 7 bases in the middle. CDR3 DNA: TGCAGTGCTAGAAACTTGGACTATGGCTACACCTTC. Residues: CSARNLDYGYTF.

The V and J genes are TRBV4-1 and TRBJ1-1; maybe TRBD1 (5 bases). The germline V gene has CDR1 MGHRA and CDR2 YSYEKL. Trimming took off 0 bases at V and 6 bases at J, with 14 bases between the two ends. This CDR3 is 15 amino acids long. CDR3 residues: CASSQDFLGVAEAFF. As DNA, the CDR3 is TGCGCCAGCAGCCAAGATTTTCTGGGGGTGGCTGAAGCTTTCTTT.

This clonotype was seen repeatedly, ten times or more. The J gene is TRBJ2-3, the V gene TRBV12-3 or TRBV12-4; 10 nucleotides agree with TRBD1. CDR3 length: 16 residues. J gave up 2 bases and V 6 bases, and 8 bases lay outside the gene matches. CDR3 loop: CASSPGDRGPTDTQYF. DNA for the CDR3: TGTGCCAGCAGCCCTGGCGACAGGGGGCCCACAGATACGCAGTATTTT.